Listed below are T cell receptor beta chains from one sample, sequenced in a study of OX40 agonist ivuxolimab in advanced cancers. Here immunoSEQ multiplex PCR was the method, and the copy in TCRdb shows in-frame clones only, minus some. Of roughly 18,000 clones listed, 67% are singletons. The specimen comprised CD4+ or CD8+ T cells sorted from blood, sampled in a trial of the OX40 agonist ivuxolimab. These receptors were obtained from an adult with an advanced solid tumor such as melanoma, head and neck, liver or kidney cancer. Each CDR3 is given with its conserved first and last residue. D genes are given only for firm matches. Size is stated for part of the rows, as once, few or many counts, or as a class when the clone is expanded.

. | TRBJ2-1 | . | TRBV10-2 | TGCGCCAGCAGTGAATGGAATGAGCAGTTCTTC | CASSEWNEQFF
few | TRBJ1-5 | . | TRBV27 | TGTGCCAGCAGTTTAGGGGGGGCAGTGCCAGGGGATCAGCCCCAGCATTTT | CASSLGGAVPGDQPQHF
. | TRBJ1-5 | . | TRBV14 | TGTGCCAGCAGCCAAGGCGGCTGGGATCAGCCCCAGCATTTT | CASSQGGWDQPQHF
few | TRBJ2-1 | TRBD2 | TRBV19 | TGTGCCAGTGCCCCCGGGACTAGCGGGAGTAGTCCCTACAATGAGCAGTTCTTC | CASAPGTSGSSPYNEQFF
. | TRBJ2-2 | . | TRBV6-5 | TGTGCCAGCAGTTCCAGGGAGTCCGGGGAGCTGTTTTTT | CASSSRESGELFF
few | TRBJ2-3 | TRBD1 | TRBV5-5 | TGTGCCAGCAGCTTGGAGGACAGGGGGCAGGGCACAGATACGCAGTATTTT | CASSLEDRGQGTDTQYF
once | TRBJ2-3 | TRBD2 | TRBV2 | TGTGCCAGCAGTGAGATATGGACTAGAACAGATACGCAGTATTTT | CASSEIWTRTDTQYF
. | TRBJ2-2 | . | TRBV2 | TGTGCCAGCACCGGATGGACTGGAACCGGGGAGCTGTTTTTT | CASTGWTGTGELFF
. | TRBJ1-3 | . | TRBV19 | TGTGCCAGTTTGGGGACGGCCTCTGGAAACACCATATATTTT | CASLGTASGNTIYF
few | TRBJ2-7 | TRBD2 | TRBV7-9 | TGTGCCAGCAGCTTAGGGACTAGCGGGAGATCGTTTGAGCAGTACTTC | CASSLGTSGRSFEQYF
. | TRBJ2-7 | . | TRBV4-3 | TGCGCCAGCAGCCAAGAAGACGGTGCCTACGAGCAGTACTTC | CASSQEDGAYEQYF
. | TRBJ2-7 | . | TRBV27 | TGTGCCAGCAGTTATGGGACGTCTCACTACGAGCAGTACTTC | CASSYGTSHYEQYF
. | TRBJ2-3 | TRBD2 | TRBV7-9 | TGTGCCAGCAGCTCATCTAGCGGGAGAAGCACAGATACGCAGTATTTT | CASSSSSGRSTDTQYF
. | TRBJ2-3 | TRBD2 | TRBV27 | TGTGCCAGCAGTCACGAGCGGGACCGCTATACGCAGTATTTT | CASSHERDRYTQYF
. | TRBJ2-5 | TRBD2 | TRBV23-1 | TGCGCCAGATCCGAAGTGGGGACTAGCGGGAGTGAGGAGACCCAGTACTTC | CARSEVGTSGSEETQYF
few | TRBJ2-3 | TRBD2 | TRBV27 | TGTGCCAGCAGTCCAGAGCGGGAGGAAAGGTTCGGTACGCAGTATTTT | CASSPEREERFGTQYF
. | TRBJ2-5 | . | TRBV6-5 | TGTGCCAGCAGCTACGAGGGGGAAGAGACCCAGTACTTC | CASSYEGEETQYF
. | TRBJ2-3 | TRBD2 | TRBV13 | TGTGCCAGCAGCCCTGGACTAGCGGGAGTAGGGGCAGATACGCAGTATTTT | CASSPGLAGVGADTQYF
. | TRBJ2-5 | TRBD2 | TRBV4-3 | TGCGCCAGCAGCCAAGATGGGGTAGCGGGATTCTATGAGACCCAGTACTTC | CASSQDGVAGFYETQYF
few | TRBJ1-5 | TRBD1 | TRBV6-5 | TGTGCCAGCAGGCCCGGGACAGGGAATCAGCCCCAGCATTTT | CASRPGTGNQPQHF
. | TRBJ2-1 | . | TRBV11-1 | TGTGCCAGCAGCTTCCCTGGGGAGCAGTTCTTC | CASSFPGEQFF
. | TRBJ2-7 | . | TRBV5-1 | TGCGCCAGCAGCTTACAGGACCCGTACTCCTACGAGCAGTACTTC | CASSLQDPYSYEQYF
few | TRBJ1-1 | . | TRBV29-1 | TGCAGCGTTGTAGAAGGGACTGAAGCTTTCTTT | CSVVEGTEAFF
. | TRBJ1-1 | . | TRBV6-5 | TGTGCCAGCAGTTACTCGCAGGGGTACGAAGCTTTCTTT | CASSYSQGYEAFF
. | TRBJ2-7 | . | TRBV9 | TGTGCCAGCAGCGAAGGGATAATGGGAGCGTACGAGCAGTACTTC | CASSEGIMGAYEQYF
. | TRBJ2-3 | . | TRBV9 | TGTGCCAGCAGCGTAGGGGTCTCCGGGACTCCAAAGGGGACAGATACGCAGTATTTT | CASSVGVSGTPKGTDTQYF
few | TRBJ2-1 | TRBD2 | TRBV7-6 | TGTGCCAGCAGCGTGGGACTAGCGGGAGGGAGTTACAATGAGCAGTTCTTC | CASSVGLAGGSYNEQFF
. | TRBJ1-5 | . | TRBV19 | TGTGCCAGTAGTATGATCGTGGGGAATCAGCCCCAGCATTTT | CASSMIVGNQPQHF
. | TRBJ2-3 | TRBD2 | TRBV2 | TGTGCCAGCGGTTGGACTAGCGACACAGATACGCAGTATTTT | CASGWTSDTDTQYF
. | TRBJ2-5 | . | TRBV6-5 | TGTGCCAGCAGTTACGAGGCGGAGGAGACCCAGTACTTC | CASSYEAEETQYF
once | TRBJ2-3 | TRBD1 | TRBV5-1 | TGCGCCAGCAGCTCATGGACAGGGGGGTCAGATACGCAGTATTTT | CASSSWTGGSDTQYF
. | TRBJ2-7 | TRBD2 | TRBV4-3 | TGCGCCAGCAGCCAAGGGACTAGCGGCTCCTCCTACGAGCAGTACTTC | CASSQGTSGSSYEQYF
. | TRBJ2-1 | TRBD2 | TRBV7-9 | TGTGCCAGCAGCCCCATAGCGGGAGCAACCTACAATGAGCAGTTCTTC | CASSPIAGATYNEQFF
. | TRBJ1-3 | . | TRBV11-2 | TGTGCCAGCAGCTTAGTGGCACCTGGAAACACCATATATTTT | CASSLVAPGNTIYF
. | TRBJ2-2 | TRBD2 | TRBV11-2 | TGTGCCAGCAGCATACTAGCGGGAGGGCCAGGGGAGCTGTTTTTT | CASSILAGGPGELFF
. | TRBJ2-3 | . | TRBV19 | TGTGCCAGTAGTACCTCATGGGGGGTTTTAAGCACAGATACGCAGTATTTT | CASSTSWGVLSTDTQYF
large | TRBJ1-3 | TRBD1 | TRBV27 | TGTGCCAGCAGTTCCGGACAGGGTGGATCCGGAAACACCATATATTTT | CASSSGQGGSGNTIYF
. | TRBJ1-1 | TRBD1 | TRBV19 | TGTGCCACAGACGCTACGGGACAGGGGGCGCGGACTGAAGCTTTCTTT | CATDATGQGARTEAFF
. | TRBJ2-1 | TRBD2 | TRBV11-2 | TGTGCCAGCAGCTTAGGGTCTAGCGGGAGGAATGAGCAGTTCTTC | CASSLGSSGRNEQFF
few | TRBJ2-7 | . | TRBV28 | TGTGCCAGCAGTTCTATGACCTACGAGCAGTACTTC | CASSSMTYEQYF
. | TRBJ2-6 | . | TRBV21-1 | TGTGCCAGCAGCAAAGCGCTATTTATAGGAGGGCCCCATCCCTCTGGGGCCAACGTCCTGACTTTC | CASSKALFIGGPHPSGANVLTF
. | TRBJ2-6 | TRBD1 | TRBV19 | TGTGCCAGTACTTGGGACAGCTCTGGGGCCAACGTCCTGACTTTC | CASTWDSSGANVLTF
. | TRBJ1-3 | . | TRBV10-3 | TGTGCCAGCAGTCCTCGCGGAGTCGGGAGGACCATATATTTT | CASSPRGVGRTIYF
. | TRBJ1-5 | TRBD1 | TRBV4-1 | TGCGCCAGCAGCCAAGATGGGACAGGCTATCAGCCCCAGCATTTT | CASSQDGTGYQPQHF
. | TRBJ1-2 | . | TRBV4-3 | TGCGCCAGCAGCCCTGAACGACAGGACAACTATGGCTACACCTTC | CASSPERQDNYGYTF
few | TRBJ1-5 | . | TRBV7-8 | TGTGCCAGCAGCGCAAGCAATCAGCCCCAGCATTTT | CASSASNQPQHF
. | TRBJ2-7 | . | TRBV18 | TGTGCCAGCTCCCCACCGGGGGTTTACGAGCAGTACTTC | CASSPPGVYEQYF
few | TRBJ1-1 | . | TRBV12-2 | TGTGCAAGTCGCTTAACAGGTTGGGGCACTGAAGCTTTCTTT | CASRLTGWGTEAFF
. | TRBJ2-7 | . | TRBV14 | TGTGCCAGCAGCCAAGACCCCTACGAGCAGTACTTC | CASSQDPYEQYF
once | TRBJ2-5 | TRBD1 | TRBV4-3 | TGCGCCAGCAGCCTAGGACAGGGAGTCCAAGAGACCCAGTACTTC | CASSLGQGVQETQYF
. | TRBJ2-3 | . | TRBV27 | TGTGCCAGCAGTCGACAGGCTGATTACACAGATACGCAGTATTTT | CASSRQADYTDTQYF
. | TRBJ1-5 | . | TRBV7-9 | TGTGCCAGCAGCTACTCCGTCCGAGGGCCCCAGCATTTT | CASSYSVRGPQHF